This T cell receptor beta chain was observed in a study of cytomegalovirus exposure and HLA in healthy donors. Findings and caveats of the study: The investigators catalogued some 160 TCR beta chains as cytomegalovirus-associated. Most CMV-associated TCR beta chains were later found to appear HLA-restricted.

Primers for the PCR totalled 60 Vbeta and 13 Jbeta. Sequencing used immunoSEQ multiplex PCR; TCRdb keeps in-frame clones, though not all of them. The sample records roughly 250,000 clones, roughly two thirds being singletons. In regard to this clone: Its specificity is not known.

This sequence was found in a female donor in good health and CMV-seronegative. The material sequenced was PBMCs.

The CDR3 spells CASSFSVGELFF. In nucleotides, the CDR3 is TGTGCCAGCAGCTTTAGTGTAGGGGAGCTGTTTTTT. The V gene is TRBV5-4, the J gene TRBJ2-2; D is unresolved. The CDR3 sequence is 12 residues long. Germline assignment: CDR1 SGHNT and CDR2 YYREEE (reference sequence). V shed 2 bases and J shed 8 bases, with 7 bases lying between them.